Presented here are 14 T cell receptor beta chains from one specimen sequenced in a study of cytotoxic CD8 clonotypes in ibrutinib-treated CLL. TCRdb keeps only in-frame clones here, not all; method: immunoSEQ multiplex PCR. The repertoire holds around 91,000 clones, with approximately 86% as singletons. The starting material was PBMCs, obtained before ibrutinib treatment. The receptor set was obtained from a human donor with chronic lymphocytic leukemia.

The J gene is TRBJ2-5, the V gene TRBV18, with D possibly called TRBD1 or TRBD2 (7 bases each). There are 14 residues in the CDR3. Germline V gene lookup returns CDR1 KGHSH and CDR2 LQKENI. V was pared by 4 bases and J by 6 bases, with 15 bases between. This CDR3 is CASSLRDSGKTQYF. The CDR3 DNA is TGTGCCAGCTCACTCCGGGACAGCGGGAAGACCCAGTACTTC.

The rearrangement uses TRBV19 and TRBJ2-1, with TRBD1 matching over 9 bases. Trimming removed 5 bases from V and 15 bases from J; junction bases left unmatched: 17. CDR3 size: 15 residues. Germline V gives CDR1 LNHDA, CDR2 SQIVND (reference sequence). The CDR3 DNA follows: TGTGCCAGTAGTCTTGGGACAGGGAGGGTTTCGCATAGGTTCTTC. This translates into CASSLGTGRVSHRFF.

J is TRBJ1-1 and V is TRBV18; weak D call: TRBD1 (5 bases). The CDR3 spans 13 residues. Between the trimmed V and J ends, which lost 6 bases and 3 bases, there was a span of 11 bases. From germline, CDR1 is KGHSH and CDR2 LQKENI. CDR3 residues: CASSGDQYTEAFF. The CDR3 DNA reads as TGTGCCAGCTCCGGGGACCAATACACTGAAGCTTTCTTT.

V and J are TRBV19 and TRBJ2-7; TRBD1 matches 10 bases. CDR3 length: 14 residues. Germline V lookup: CDR1 LNHDA, CDR2 SQIVND (reference sequence). The ends lost 9 bases at V and 6 bases at J; junction bases unmatched: 11. CDR3 sequence reads: CASMRTGGTSEQYF. In DNA, the CDR3 is TGTGCCAGCATGAGGACAGGGGGAACTTCCGAGCAGTACTTC.

This clone appeared a single time. V gene TRBV29-1 combines with J gene TRBJ2-7; the D is unclear. V shed 3 bases and J shed 0 bases, with 9 bases lying between them. Germline-derived CDR1 and CDR2 are SQVTM and ANQGSEA. The CDR3 runs 13 residues. As DNA, the CDR3 is TGCAGCGTTGATATCCCGAGCTCCTACGAGCAGTACTTC. Amino acid sequence: CSVDIPSSYEQYF.

The chain carries TRBV19 and TRBJ1-5; no reliable D call. Deletions cut 10 bases from V and 4 bases from J, with 23 bases between. The CDR3 has 16 residues. Germline V gene data show CDR1 as LNHDA and CDR2 as SQIVND (reference sequence). As DNA, the CDR3 is TGTGCCACCCAAGGCAAGGGTTTACAGTTAAATCAGCCCCAGCATTTT. This codes for CATQGKGLQLNQPQHF.

The rearrangement joins TRBV9 to TRBJ2-1, with 10 positions matching TRBD2. V was clipped by 6 bases and J by 4 bases; unmatched bases: 4. Germline V lookup: CDR1 SGDLS, CDR2 YYNGEE. There are 14 residues in the CDR3. The CDR3: CASTASGSYNEQFF. The CDR3 DNA follows: TGTGCCAGCACAGCTAGCGGGAGTTACAATGAGCAGTTCTTC.

The chain employs TRBV2 and TRBJ1-5, with D possibly TRBD1 on 6 matching bases. Deletions cut 7 bases from V and 3 bases from J, with 10 bases between. Germline V gene data show CDR1 as SNHLY and CDR2 as FYNNEI. CDR3 length equals 13 residues. CDR3 DNA sequence: TGTGCCAGCACGGACAGATACAATCAGCCCCAGCATTTT. Translation: CASTDRYNQPQHF.

V is TRBV10-1 and J is TRBJ2-3; no reliable D call. Germline assignment: CDR1 WNHNN and CDR2 SYGVQD (reference sequence). V was clipped by 2 bases and J by 4 bases, with 10 bases between them. The CDR3 loop spans 14 amino acids. The CDR3 sequence is CASSENIAADTQYF. CDR3 nucleotide sequence: TGCGCCAGCAGTGAGAATATCGCGGCAGATACGCAGTATTTT.

The chain couples TRBV27 to TRBJ2-1, with TRBD2 matching over 9 bases. Germline CDR1 MNHEY, CDR2 SMNVEV (reference sequence). The CDR3 is 16 residues long. Unmatched junction bases numbered 4, after V lost 4 bases and J lost 0 bases. The CDR3 loop reads CASSSTSGSSYNEQFF. CDR3 in DNA: TGTGCCAGCAGTTCGACTAGCGGAAGCTCCTACAATGAGCAGTTCTTC.

The chain couples TRBV28 to TRBJ2-7; 9 nucleotides agree with TRBD1. The CDR3 is 15 amino acids. Germline CDR1 and CDR2: MDHEN and SYDVKM. Trimming took 3 bases from V and 4 from J; bases not matched to a gene: 7. The CDR3 region has the DNA TGTGCCAGCAGTTTTATGACAGGGGGTAGGTACGAGCAGTACTTC. This gives the protein CASSFMTGGRYEQYF. The variable domain in full, completed from reference TRBV28 and TRBJ2-7, reads DVKVTQSSRYLVKRTGEKVFLECVQDMDHENMFWYRQDPGLGLRLIYFSYDVKMKEKGDIPEGYSVSREKKERFSLILESASTNQTSMYLCASSFMTGGRYEQYFGPGTRLTVT.

The J gene is TRBJ1-5, the V gene TRBV21-1; the DNA was not used to check the table's D call, TRBD1. TRBV21-1 is a known pseudogene. CDR3 size: 17 residues. The CDR3 region is CASSNVTGVARNQPQHF. CDR3 in DNA: TGTGCCAGCAGCAATGTGACAGGGGTCGCCCGCAATCAGCCCCAGCATTTT.

The chain uses TRBV14 and TRBJ2-7, with D uncertain. V was cut by 4 bases and J by 2 bases, with 18 bases left in between. Germline V gene data show CDR1 as SGHDN and CDR2 as FVKESK. The CDR3 covers 16 residues. CDR3 sequence reads: CASSPPPGGRTYEQYF. The CDR3 DNA reads as TGTGCCAGCAGCCCACCCCCCGGCGGAAGGACCTACGAGCAGTACTTC.

The V call is TRBV4-2, the J call TRBJ1-3, with D perhaps TRBD1 (6 bases). V lost 4 bases and J 0 bases, leaving 13 bases between the germline ends. CDR1 is LGHNA, CDR2 YNFKEQ, per germline. The CDR3 spans 16 residues. CDR3 loop: CASSRAQGNSGNTIYF. CDR3 DNA: TGTGCCAGCAGCCGAGCACAGGGTAACTCTGGAAACACCATATATTTT.